This record concerns one T cell receptor beta chain sequence. Its antigen remains unidentified. These data originate in a study of shared clonotypes between healthy human individuals. Study observations and caveats: Generally, naive subsets (rather than memory subsets) showed larger estimated richness.

This CDR3 is 15 amino acids long. The V gene lost 8 bases and the J gene lost 0 bases, with 14 bases spanning the gap. Germline V gene data show CDR1 as LNHDA and CDR2 as SQIVND (reference sequence). Genomic DNA from each subset was divided evenly over several immunoSEQ plates. Generated by immunoSEQ multiplex PCR, the TCRdb table keeps only in-frame clones and is missing some. The sample yields a few million clones, roughly nine tenths seen once. The source material was naive CD4+ T cells sorted from blood. Subset in this sample: CD45RA+ positively selected. This chain links TRBV19 with TRBJ1-3; unclear D gene. This TCR was sampled from a man younger than 30 in good health. The CDR3 sequence is CASRDVFLSGNTIYF. The CDR3 DNA sequence: TGTGCCAGTCGTGACGTCTTCCTCTCTGGAAACACCATATATTTT.